What follows describes a single TCR beta chain. The entry originates in a study of blood T cell repertoires in COVID-19. At the level of the study: Specimens from acute and convalescent COVID-19 originated in the United States, Italy and Spain. Nucleic acid was either cDNA or gDNA, and it came from T cells, B-cell-depleted T cells, or PBMCs.

Allocation to cohorts depended on clinical history reported by the participants. V shed 4 bases and J 6 bases; nucleotides not matched to a gene: 9. The length of the CDR3 is 15 residues. Germline V gene data show CDR1 as SGDLS and CDR2 as YYNGEE. The method was immunoSEQ multiplex PCR; TCRdb's version includes in-frame clones alone and lacks a portion of them. The sample consists of over 250,000 clones, more than 90% of them appearing once. This clonotype originated in a man between 60 and 75 years old who had recovered from COVID-19. Sequenced input: PBMCs or T cells enriched from blood (not recorded which). V usage is TRBV9 and J usage is TRBJ2-2, with TRBD2 identical over 7 bases. The chain's CDR3 is CASSPRTSGPGELFF. The DNA of the CDR3 is TGTGCCAGCAGCCCTCGGACTAGTGGTCCCGGGGAGCTGTTTTTT.